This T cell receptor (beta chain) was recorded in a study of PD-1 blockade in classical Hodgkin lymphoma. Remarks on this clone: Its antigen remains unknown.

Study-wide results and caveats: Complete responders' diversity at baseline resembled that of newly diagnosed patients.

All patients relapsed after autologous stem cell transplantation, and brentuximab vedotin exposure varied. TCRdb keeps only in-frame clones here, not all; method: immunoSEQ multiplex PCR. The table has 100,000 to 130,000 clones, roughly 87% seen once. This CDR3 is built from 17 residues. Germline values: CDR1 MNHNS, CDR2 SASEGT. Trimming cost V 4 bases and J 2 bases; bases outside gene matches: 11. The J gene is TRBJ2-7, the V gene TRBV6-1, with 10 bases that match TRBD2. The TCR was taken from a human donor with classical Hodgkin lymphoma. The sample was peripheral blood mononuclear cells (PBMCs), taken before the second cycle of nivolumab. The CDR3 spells CASSGPGPAGGTYEQYF. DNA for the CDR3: TGTGCCAGCAGTGGCCCGGGCCCAGCGGGGGGGACCTACGAGCAGTACTTC.